This T cell receptor (beta chain) was identified in a study of response to subunit inactivated influenza vaccine. Study outcomes and limitations: Authors suggested that a seasonal influenza vaccination recruits few new T cells each time.

This clonotype was counted at least ten times. The antigen is unknown. TCRdb independently ran MiXCR on the RT-PCR reads; one entry per CDR3 protein. The sample consists of a few hundred thousand distinct CDR3 sequences, about a tenth of them appearing once. Looked up from germline, CDR1 is DFQATT and CDR2 is SNEGSKA (reference sequence). CDR3 length: 16 amino acids. V shed 6 bases and J shed 0 bases, with 18 bases lying between them. The TCR sequence derives from a man aged 50 to 59 who received an inactivated influenza vaccine. The starting material was PBMCs from blood, obtained 40 to 50 days after vaccination. The chain has TRBV20-1 and TRBJ2-1; D may correspond to TRBD1 or TRBD2 (5 bases each). This CDR3 is CSAPSGTQFSYNEQFF. As DNA, the CDR3 is TGCAGTGCCCCCTCGGGGACGCAATTCTCCTACAATGAGCAGTTCTTC.